This is a list of T cell receptor beta chains from one sample in a study of cytomegalovirus exposure and HLA in healthy donors. The repertoire was sequenced with immunoSEQ multiplex PCR; TCRdb's copy has only in-frame clones and lacks some. This listing includes roughly 40,000 clones. The sample comprised PBMCs. These receptors were collected from a man under 40 in good health and CMV-seronegative. CDR3s include the opening cysteine and the closing phenylalanine or tryptophan. A D gene is named only where the DNA matches it firmly.

J gene: TRBJ1-5; D gene: NA; V gene: TRBV7-6; CDR3 DNA: TGTGCCAGCAGCTGTCCAGAGGGGGGGATAAGACAGCCCCAGCATTTT; CDR3 protein: CASSCPEGGIRQPQHF
J gene: TRBJ2-1; D gene: NA; V gene: TRBV4-3; CDR3 DNA: TGCGCCAGCAGCCTCCGGACTCACAATGAGCAGTTCTTC; CDR3 protein: CASSLRTHNEQFF
J gene: TRBJ2-7; D gene: TRBD2; V gene: TRBV4-1; CDR3 DNA: TGCGCCAGCTCGGAGAGACTAGCGGGAACCTACGAGCAGTACTTC; CDR3 protein: CASSERLAGTYEQYF
J gene: TRBJ2-1; D gene: TRBD2; V gene: TRBV7-6; CDR3 DNA: TGTGCCAGCAGCGTAGGTCTAGCGGGATTGGGGGGCAATGAGCAGTTCTTC; CDR3 protein: CASSVGLAGLGGNEQFF
J gene: TRBJ1-1; D gene: NA; V gene: TRBV30; CDR3 DNA: TGTGCCTGGAGTACCCCGGGTGGCAGGGCATACACTGAAGCTTTCTTT; CDR3 protein: CAWSTPGGRAYTEAFF
J gene: TRBJ2-7; D gene: TRBD2; V gene: TRBV18; CDR3 DNA: TGTGCCAGCTCACCACTAGCGGGAGTCAAGGACGAGCAGTACTTC; CDR3 protein: CASSPLAGVKDEQYF
J gene: TRBJ1-1; D gene: NA; V gene: TRBV11-2; CDR3 DNA: TGTGCCAGCAGCTTAGGGACAGTTAGCCCCTACACTGAAGCTTTCTTT; CDR3 protein: CASSLGTVSPYTEAFF
J gene: TRBJ2-2; D gene: TRBD1; V gene: TRBV2; CDR3 DNA: TGTGCCAGCAAACAGGGGTCGAACACCGGGGAGCTGTTTTTT; CDR3 protein: CASKQGSNTGELFF
J gene: TRBJ2-1; D gene: NA; V gene: TRBV10-3; CDR3 DNA: TGTGCCATCAGGAGCCTAGCCCCCAGCGGCAATGAGCAGTTCTTC; CDR3 protein: CAIRSLAPSGNEQFF
J gene: TRBJ2-4; D gene: TRBD1; V gene: TRBV5-5; CDR3 DNA: TGTGCCAGCAGCTTGGACCCAGGGACAGGCATTCAGTACTTC; CDR3 protein: CASSLDPGTGIQYF
J gene: TRBJ1-6; D gene: TRBD1; V gene: TRBV4-3; CDR3 DNA: TGCGCCAGCAGCCAAGGATGGACAGGGGATAATTCACCCCTACACTTT; CDR3 protein: CASSQGWTGDNSPLHF
J gene: TRBJ2-7; D gene: NA; V gene: TRBV7-9; CDR3 DNA: TGTGCCAGCAGCCCACAGGGACTAAGCTCCTACGAGCAGTACTTC; CDR3 protein: CASSPQGLSSYEQYF
J gene: TRBJ1-1; D gene: TRBD1; V gene: TRBV6-6; CDR3 DNA: TGTGCCAGCAGTTATCCCGGGACAGTGAACACTGAAGCTTTCTTT; CDR3 protein: CASSYPGTVNTEAFF
J gene: TRBJ1-1; D gene: TRBD1; V gene: TRBV7-9; CDR3 DNA: TGTGCCAGCAGCCCAGACAGGGATGGGGGCACTGAAGCTTTCTTT; CDR3 protein: CASSPDRDGGTEAFF
J gene: TRBJ1-4; D gene: NA; V gene: TRBV5-1; CDR3 DNA: TGCGCCAGCAGCTTGGCCACGGGGGTAGACGAAAAACTGTTTTTT; CDR3 protein: CASSLATGVDEKLFF
J gene: TRBJ1-6; D gene: NA; V gene: TRBV4-2; CDR3 DNA: TGTGCCAGCAGCCGATTGGGGGGGGATAATTCACCCCTACACTTT; CDR3 protein: CASSRLGGDNSPLHF
J gene: TRBJ1-1; D gene: TRBD1; V gene: TRBV19; CDR3 DNA: TGTGCCAGTAGTGTGCCCTCCGGGACAGGAGGATCTGAAGCTTTCTTT; CDR3 protein: CASSVPSGTGGSEAFF
J gene: TRBJ1-5; D gene: NA; V gene: TRBV18; CDR3 DNA: TGTGCCAGCTCCCCCTCCGAGAATCAGCCCCAGCATTTT; CDR3 protein: CASSPSENQPQHF
J gene: TRBJ1-2; D gene: NA; V gene: TRBV10-3; CDR3 DNA: TGTGCTGCGTCCGTGGCCGGGTACCTCTATGGCTACACCTTC; CDR3 protein: CAASVAGYLYGYTF
J gene: TRBJ2-5; D gene: TRBD2; V gene: TRBV29-1; CDR3 DNA: TGCAGCCTGAGGGCGGGAGGGGAGACCCAGTACTTC; CDR3 protein: CSLRAGGETQYF
J gene: TRBJ1-2; D gene: NA; V gene: TRBV28; CDR3 DNA: TGTGCCAGCAGTTTAGACAGCTATGGCTACACCTTC; CDR3 protein: CASSLDSYGYTF
J gene: TRBJ2-7; D gene: NA; V gene: TRBV11-2; CDR3 DNA: TGTGCCAGCAGCTTAGTCGGCGGGGCCCCCTACGAGCAGTACTTC; CDR3 protein: CASSLVGGAPYEQYF
J gene: TRBJ1-1; D gene: TRBD1; V gene: TRBV29-1; CDR3 DNA: TGCAGCTTTGGGACAGGGGAAGGCACTGAAGCTTTCTTT; CDR3 protein: CSFGTGEGTEAFF
J gene: TRBJ2-7; D gene: NA; V gene: TRBV9; CDR3 DNA: TGTGCCAGCAGCTTCGGTTCCTCCTACGAGCAGTACTTC; CDR3 protein: CASSFGSSYEQYF
J gene: TRBJ2-7; D gene: TRBD2; V gene: TRBV5-1; CDR3 DNA: TGCGCCAGCAGCTTGGGGGGGGGAGACACCCACGAGCAGTACTTC; CDR3 protein: CASSLGGGDTHEQYF
J gene: TRBJ2-3; D gene: TRBD1; V gene: TRBV29-1; CDR3 DNA: TGCAGCGTTGCCGGGACAGCCCCACGCACAGATACGCAGTATTTT; CDR3 protein: CSVAGTAPRTDTQYF
J gene: TRBJ1-2; D gene: NA; V gene: TRBV6-1; CDR3 DNA: TGTGCCAGCACCCAGGGTGGGTTGGGCTACACCTTC; CDR3 protein: CASTQGGLGYTF
J gene: TRBJ2-1; D gene: NA; V gene: TRBV29-1; CDR3 DNA: TGCAGCGTCGACCCGGACGGGGGTGGACTTATCTTC; CDR3 protein: CSVDPDGGGLIF
J gene: TRBJ1-6; D gene: NA; V gene: TRBV19; CDR3 DNA: TGTGCCACCACCCGGGGAACAGGGAATTCACCCCTACACTTT; CDR3 protein: CATTRGTGNSPLHF
J gene: TRBJ2-1; D gene: TRBD2; V gene: TRBV4-2; CDR3 DNA: TGTGCCAGCAGCCAACGGGGGAGCGGGAGGAATGAGCAGTTCTTC; CDR3 protein: CASSQRGSGRNEQFF
J gene: TRBJ2-7; D gene: TRBD2; V gene: TRBV4-2; CDR3 DNA: TGTGCCAGCAGCCAAGATTTGGGGGGACTAGCGGGGGAGGACGAGCAGTACTTC; CDR3 protein: CASSQDLGGLAGEDEQYF
J gene: TRBJ1-1; D gene: NA; V gene: TRBV4-2; CDR3 DNA: TGTGCCAGCAGCCAAGATTTCCAGGGCACGGACACTGAAGCTTTCTTT; CDR3 protein: CASSQDFQGTDTEAFF
J gene: TRBJ2-7; D gene: NA; V gene: TRBV7-2; CDR3 DNA: TGTGCCAGCAGCCCGGGTCGATCTTCCTACGAGCAGTACTTC; CDR3 protein: CASSPGRSSYEQYF
J gene: TRBJ1-1; D gene: NA; V gene: TRBV29-1; CDR3 DNA: TGCGGCCGGGGGAGCTGTTGTGAAGCTTTCTTT; CDR3 protein: CGRGSCCEAFF
J gene: TRBJ1-1; D gene: TRBD1; V gene: TRBV27; CDR3 DNA: TGTGCCAGCAGTTTTGGCTCCAGGGGGCTGCACACTGAAGCTTTCTTT; CDR3 protein: CASSFGSRGLHTEAFF
J gene: TRBJ1-4; D gene: TRBD1; V gene: TRBV27; CDR3 DNA: TGTGCCAGCAGTCACGGACGGACAGGGGGCGGTGAAAAACTGTTTTTT; CDR3 protein: CASSHGRTGGGEKLFF
J gene: TRBJ1-6; D gene: NA; V gene: TRBV2; CDR3 DNA: TGTGCCAGCAGTGACAGGGGAGGGGTGGGTAATTCACCCCTCCACTTT; CDR3 protein: CASSDRGGVGNSPLHF
J gene: TRBJ1-1; D gene: TRBD1; V gene: TRBV7-2; CDR3 DNA: TGTGCCAGCAGCCGCGGACAGGGGAGCACTGAAGCTTTCTTT; CDR3 protein: CASSRGQGSTEAFF
J gene: TRBJ1-2; D gene: NA; V gene: TRBV30; CDR3 DNA: TGTGCCTGGAGTAGGGACTGGGGAAACTATGGCTACACCTTC; CDR3 protein: CAWSRDWGNYGYTF
J gene: TRBJ2-7; D gene: NA; V gene: TRBV7-2; CDR3 DNA: TGTGCCAGCAGCTACCGGGACTTTTCCTACGAGCAGTACTTC; CDR3 protein: CASSYRDFSYEQYF
J gene: TRBJ1-2; D gene: NA; V gene: TRBV18; CDR3 DNA: TGTGCCAGCTCACCAAACGAGTTGATCTATGGCTACACCTTC; CDR3 protein: CASSPNELIYGYTF
J gene: TRBJ2-6; D gene: NA; V gene: TRBV18; CDR3 DNA: TGTGCCAGCTCACCTGGGGGCCCTGGGGCCAACGTCCTGACTTTC; CDR3 protein: CASSPGGPGANVLTF
J gene: TRBJ2-7; D gene: TRBD1; V gene: TRBV7-9; CDR3 DNA: TGTGCCAGCAGCTTCGGGGGGACAGGGGACCACGAGCAGTACTTC; CDR3 protein: CASSFGGTGDHEQYF
J gene: TRBJ1-2; D gene: TRBD1; V gene: TRBV4-2; CDR3 DNA: TGTGCCAGCAGCCAGGAGACAGGGGACTATGGCTACACCTTC; CDR3 protein: CASSQETGDYGYTF
J gene: TRBJ1-1; D gene: NA; V gene: TRBV27; CDR3 DNA: TGTGCCAGCCAACGGACAGTCATGAACACTGAAGCTTTCTTT; CDR3 protein: CASQRTVMNTEAFF
J gene: TRBJ1-6; D gene: NA; V gene: TRBV7-2; CDR3 DNA: TGTGCCAGCAGCTTACGGGCAGGGTTGGGTAATTCACCCCTCCACTTT; CDR3 protein: CASSLRAGLGNSPLHF
J gene: TRBJ1-6; D gene: NA; V gene: TRBV15; CDR3 DNA: TGTGCCACCAGCGATGGCGGATGGCGGAATTCACCCCTCCACTTT; CDR3 protein: CATSDGGWRNSPLHF
J gene: TRBJ1-6; D gene: NA; V gene: TRBV30; CDR3 DNA: TGTGCCTGGAGTTTCGCGAATTCACCCCTCCACTTT; CDR3 protein: CAWSFANSPLHF
J gene: TRBJ2-5; D gene: NA; V gene: TRBV4-3; CDR3 DNA: TGCGCCAGCAGCCAAGATCTACCGGCGGCTAGCGCCAAAGAGACCCAGTACTTC; CDR3 protein: CASSQDLPAASAKETQYF
J gene: TRBJ2-2; D gene: TRBD1; V gene: TRBV29-1; CDR3 DNA: TGCAGCGCCGACAGGGCTCACACCGGGGAGCTGTTTTTT; CDR3 protein: CSADRAHTGELFF
J gene: TRBJ2-7; D gene: TRBD1; V gene: TRBV5-1; CDR3 DNA: TGCGCCAGCAGCTCGATGGGACAGGGCCGAACCTACGAGCAGTACTTC; CDR3 protein: CASSSMGQGRTYEQYF
J gene: TRBJ2-7; D gene: TRBD1; V gene: TRBV5-1; CDR3 DNA: TGCGCCAGCAGCTTGGCGACAGGGGGCAGCGAGCAGTACTTC; CDR3 protein: CASSLATGGSEQYF
J gene: TRBJ2-7; D gene: TRBD2; V gene: TRBV5-1; CDR3 DNA: TGCGCCAGCAGCTTGGTTAGCGGGACGGGGTCCTACGAGCAGTACTTC; CDR3 protein: CASSLVSGTGSYEQYF
J gene: TRBJ2-7; D gene: TRBD2; V gene: TRBV7-2; CDR3 DNA: TGTGCCAGCACCCCCGCGGGGGGTAACGGCGAGCAGTACTTC; CDR3 protein: CASTPAGGNGEQYF